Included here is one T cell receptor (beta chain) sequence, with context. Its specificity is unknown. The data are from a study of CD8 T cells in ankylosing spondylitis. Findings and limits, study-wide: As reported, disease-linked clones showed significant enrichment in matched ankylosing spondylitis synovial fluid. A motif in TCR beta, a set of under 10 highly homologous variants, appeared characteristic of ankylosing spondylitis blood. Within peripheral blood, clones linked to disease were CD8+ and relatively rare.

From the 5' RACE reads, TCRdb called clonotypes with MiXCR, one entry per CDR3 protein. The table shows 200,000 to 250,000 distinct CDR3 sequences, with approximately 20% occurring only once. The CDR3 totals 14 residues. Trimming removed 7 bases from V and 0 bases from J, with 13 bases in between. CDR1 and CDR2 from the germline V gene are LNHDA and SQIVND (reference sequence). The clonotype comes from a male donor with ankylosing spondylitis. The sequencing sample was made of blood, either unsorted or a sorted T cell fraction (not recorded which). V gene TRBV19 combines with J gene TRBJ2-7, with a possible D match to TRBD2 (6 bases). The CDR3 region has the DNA TGTGCCAGTAAGTCGGCCGGGAGCTCCTACGAGCAGTACTTC. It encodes CASKSAGSSYEQYF.